The present T cell receptor beta chain was sequenced within a study of CD8 T cells in Susac syndrome. Across the whole study: Of the sequenced Susac syndrome patients, more than five had active disease and fewer than ten were in remission. The study, taken as a whole, reports: CD8+ clones in Susac expanded most in TEMRA cells and active patients. Susac-specific public clones numbered about 16 in total CD8+ repertoires (and about five in CD8+ TEMRA repertoires).

Sequencing of TCR beta was performed on blood CD8+ T cells and on blood CD4+ T cells. The authors reverse transcribed roughly 0.5 to 1 ug RNA with random hexamers. TCRdb reanalysed the immunoSEQ multiplex PCR reads using MiXCR and keeps one entry per CDR3 protein. The sample holds about 120,000 distinct CDR3 sequences, around 94% seen once. The CDR3 covers 13 residues. V lost 5 bases to trimming and J lost 3 bases; unmatched junction nucleotides: 4. Looked up from germline, CDR1 is DFQATT and CDR2 is SNEGSKA (reference sequence). Concerning this clonotype itself: Its matching antigen is unknown.

This clonotype originated in a human donor with Susac syndrome. The sequencing input was CD8+ T cells from PBMCs. The V call is TRBV20-1, the J call TRBJ2-7, with TRBD2 matching over 10 bases. The CDR3 is CSAAGTSDYEQYF. In DNA form, the CDR3 reads TGCAGTGCTGCCGGGACTAGCGACTACGAGCAGTACTTC.